This T cell receptor (beta chain) was documented in a study of OX40 agonist ivuxolimab in advanced cancers. The overall study: Ivuxolimab was administered intravenously to patients at 0.01 to 10 mg/kg every 2 weeks. Aged roughly 23 to 90 with a mean of around 60 years, they were roughly 83% male.

The CDR3 extends over 14 amino acids. Germline CDR1 is SNHLY and CDR2 is FYNNEI. The V gene lost 8 bases and the J gene lost 3 bases, with 17 bases spanning the gap. Only in-frame clones appear in the TCRdb table, and some are missing; sequencing was by immunoSEQ multiplex PCR. Among roughly 90,000 clones, approximately 94% were seen once, and the ten largest hold 2% to 3%. This TCR came from an adult with an advanced solid tumor such as melanoma, head and neck, liver or kidney cancer. The gene calls are TRBV2 and TRBJ2-7; TRBD2 is a possible D gene (7 bases). The sample was CD4+ or CD8+ T cells sorted from blood, taken in a trial of the OX40 agonist ivuxolimab. This CDR3 is CASGTRGGGYEQYF. The CDR3 DNA is TGTGCCAGCGGAACGAGAGGGGGGGGCTACGAGCAGTACTTC.